The sequence of this TCR beta chain was determined in a study of T cell repertoires in cytomegalovirus infection. In germline, CDR1 is MDHEN, CDR2 SYDVKM. V shed 6 bases and J shed 2 bases, with 11 bases lying between them. This CDR3 is 15 amino acids long. TCRdb itself ran the reads through MiXCR, one entry per CDR3 protein. The data show under 150,000 distinct CDR3 sequences, approximately 9.2% seen once. The receptor comes from a human donor in good health (CMV status not recorded). Some clones in this sample may be carry-over from other donors' samples. Input material: PBMCs. This chain uses TRBV28 with TRBJ1-6; D might be TRBD1 (5 bases). CDR3 DNA sequence: TGTGCCAGCAGCGAGTCGGGGGCCTATAATTCACCCCTCCACTTT. Amino acids: CASSESGAYNSPLHF.